The clone carrying this T cell receptor beta chain has a handful of counts. A much larger clone lies a single base off, so this may be a read error. The sample comes from a study of tumor and adjacent non-tumor tissue in lung cancer. Whole-study context: Each sample yielded a few million productive TCRbeta reads on average.

The library came from three nested PCR rounds adapted from ARM-PCR protocols. TCRdb called the multiplex PCR reads again in MiXCR, with one record for every CDR3 protein. This table holds 65,000 to 75,000 distinct CDR3 sequences, 73% found once. With 8 bases removed from V and 6 bases from J, the gap between germline ends came to 17 bases. Germline V gene lookup returns CDR1 DFQATT and CDR2 SNEGSKA (reference sequence). The CDR3 contains 13 residues. RNA was extracted from bulk tissue without any cell sorting. The sequenced material came from lung tumor tissue. The clonotype comes from a man between 60 and 75 years old with non-small cell lung cancer. The chain joins TRBV20-1 to TRBJ1-5; D possibly corresponds to TRBD1 (6 bases). The CDR3 loop is CSTTPTGSQPQHF. The CDR3, as DNA: TGCAGTACTACGCCTACAGGGTCTCAGCCCCAGCATTTT.